These T cell receptor beta chains were read from a single sample in a study of T cell responses to AZD1222 COVID-19 vaccine. Using immunoSEQ multiplex PCR, the repertoire was profiled, and TCRdb retains in-frame clones only, with some absent. The data contain roughly 30,000 clones, approximately 91% of them singletons. Sequenced material: peripheral blood, taken on day 0 of AZD1222 vaccination. These receptors were obtained from an adult in good health. Both conserved end residues are part of each CDR3. D genes are given only for firm matches. The size of a clone is reported for some rows only, either as once, few or many, or as a class for expanded clones.

d_gene	abundance	j_gene	v_gene	CDR3aa	CDR3nt
TRBD1	.	TRBJ1-2	TRBV5-1	CASSLGGTANYGYTF	TGCGCCAGCAGCTTGGGGGGGACAGCGAACTATGGCTACACCTTC
.	.	TRBJ2-1	TRBV5-4	CASSLGQASSYNEQFF	TGTGCCAGCAGCTTGGGTCAGGCCAGCTCCTACAATGAGCAGTTCTTC
.	.	TRBJ2-2	TRBV3-1/TRBV3-2	CASSQTPLSGELFF	TGTGCCAGCAGCCAAACTCCGCTGTCCGGGGAGCTGTTTTTT
.	few	TRBJ1-3	TRBV5-1	CASSPDILSGNTIYF	TGCGCCAGCAGCCCAGACATCCTCTCTGGAAACACCATATATTTT
TRBD1	.	TRBJ2-5	TRBV2	CASSGDRGLKTQYF	TGTGCCAGTAGTGGGGACAGGGGGCTCAAGACCCAGTACTTC
.	.	TRBJ1-3	TRBV3-1/TRBV3-2	CASSIWAGGIGGNTIYF	TGTGCCAGCAGCATATGGGCGGGGGGGATCGGTGGAAACACCATATATTTT
.	.	TRBJ2-7	TRBV2	CASSDRELHEQYF	TGTGCCAGCAGTGACAGGGAACTCCACGAGCAGTACTTC
TRBD1	.	TRBJ2-3	TRBV28	CASSLRTGRRDTQYF	TGTGCCAGCAGTCTTAGGACAGGCCGTCGGGATACGCAGTATTTT
.	.	TRBJ1-4	TRBV28	CASSFLGQEKEKLFF	TGTGCCAGCAGTTTCTTAGGACAAGAGAAGGAAAAACTGTTTTTT
.	.	TRBJ2-5	TRBV19	CASSAKETQYF	TGTGCCAGTAGTGCCAAAGAGACCCAGTACTTC
.	.	TRBJ1-1	TRBV5-6	CASSGGRGGFTEAFF	TGTGCCAGCAGCGGCGGACGTGGCGGTTTCACTGAAGCTTTCTTT
.	.	TRBJ2-7	TRBV7-9	CASSVVGRTYEQYF	TGTGCCAGCAGCGTTGTGGGGCGAACCTACGAGCAGTACTTC
.	.	TRBJ1-2	TRBV5-1	CASSLMGNYGYTF	TGCGCCAGCAGCTTGATGGGTAACTATGGCTACACCTTC
.	.	TRBJ1-5	TRBV12-3/TRBV12-4	CASSLENNQPQHF	TGTGCCAGCAGTCTGGAGAACAATCAGCCCCAGCATTTT
TRBD2	.	TRBJ2-4	TRBV2	CATKGLAGAKGQYF	TGTGCGACGAAGGGACTAGCGGGCGCAAAGGGTCAGTACTTC
TRBD1	.	TRBJ2-2	TRBV7-2	CASSFVRTGGTGELFF	TGTGCCAGCAGCTTCGTCCGGACAGGGGGCACCGGGGAGCTGTTTTTT
.	.	TRBJ1-3	TRBV12-3/TRBV12-4	CASSLISGDTIYF	TGTGCCAGCAGTTTAATTTCGGGAGACACCATATATTTT
.	.	TRBJ2-3	TRBV29-1	CSVFLGGYTDTQYF	TGCAGCGTTTTCCTAGGTGGTTACACAGATACGCAGTATTTT
.	.	TRBJ2-5	TRBV30	CAWSDSWAVETQYF	TGTGCCTGGAGTGATTCCTGGGCCGTAGAGACCCAGTACTTC
.	.	TRBJ1-4	TRBV18	CASSLGDRGGSEKLFF	TGTGCCAGCTCACTTGGGGACCGTGGGGGGTCCGAAAAACTGTTTTTT
TRBD2	.	TRBJ2-7	TRBV11-2	CASSFSKGLAGVNYEQYF	TGTGCCAGCAGCTTTAGTAAGGGACTAGCTGGAGTCAATTACGAGCAGTACTTC
TRBD2	once	TRBJ2-2	TRBV11-2	CASSLDTTSHTGELFF	TGTGCCAGCAGCTTAGATACGACTAGCCATACCGGGGAGCTGTTTTTT
.	.	TRBJ1-2	TRBV4-2	CASRVLPNGGYTF	TGTGCCAGCAGAGTTTTGCCTAACGGGGGCTACACCTTC
.	.	TRBJ2-2	TRBV18	CASSWAGTSSGELFF	TGTGCCAGCTCATGGGCCGGGACGTCCAGCGGGGAGCTGTTTTTT
TRBD1	.	TRBJ1-3	TRBV7-2	CASSVQGATSGNTIYF	TGTGCCAGCAGCGTCCAGGGGGCGACCTCTGGAAACACCATATATTTT
TRBD2	.	TRBJ2-7	TRBV3-1/TRBV3-2	CASSQPSGSPFYEQYF	TGTGCCAGCAGCCAACCAAGCGGGAGTCCTTTCTACGAGCAGTACTTC
TRBD2	.	TRBJ2-7	TRBV7-2	CASSLAPREGYEQYF	TGTGCCAGCAGCTTAGCGCCGCGGGAGGGCTACGAGCAGTACTTC
.	once	TRBJ1-1	TRBV20-1	CSARGLGAFF	TGCAGTGCTAGAGGTCTTGGGGCTTTCTTT
.	.	TRBJ2-7	TRBV6-2/TRBV6-3	CASSYNAKGSSEQYF	TGTGCCAGCAGTTATAACGCAAAAGGGTCCAGCGAGCAGTACTTC
.	.	TRBJ1-6	TRBV6-5	CASSTGRVNSPLHF	TGTGCCAGCAGTACAGGGAGGGTCAATTCACCCCTCCACTTT
.	.	TRBJ1-5	TRBV7-2	CASSLGGLTNQPQHF	TGTGCCAGCAGCTTAGGGGGTCTGACGAATCAGCCCCAGCATTTT
TRBD1	few	TRBJ2-7	TRBV24-1	CATSDLPGQFHEQYF	TGTGCCACCAGTGATTTGCCGGGACAGTTCCACGAGCAGTACTTC
.	.	TRBJ2-1	TRBV4-1	CASSQEIGYNEQFF	TGCGCCAGCAGCCAAGAAATCGGGTACAATGAGCAGTTCTTC
.	.	TRBJ2-7	TRBV6-4	CASSSDWLEQYF	TGTGCCAGCAGTTCGGACTGGTTAGAGCAGTACTTC
TRBD1	.	TRBJ1-2	TRBV3-1/TRBV3-2	CASSQMRQGAGYTF	TGTGCCAGCAGCCAAATGAGACAGGGAGCTGGCTACACCTTC
TRBD1	few	TRBJ1-1	TRBV15	CATSRGPRGQGVTEAFF	TGTGCCACCAGCAGAGGACCGAGGGGACAGGGTGTCACTGAAGCTTTCTTT
TRBD2	.	TRBJ2-7	TRBV10-2	CASSPSGINEQYF	TGCGCCAGCAGTCCTAGCGGGATCAACGAGCAGTACTTC
.	.	TRBJ2-3	TRBV19	CASRSDGASTDTQYF	TGTGCCAGTAGGTCCGACGGGGCTAGCACAGATACGCAGTATTTT
.	.	TRBJ2-3	TRBV28	CASRKETYTQYF	TGTGCCAGCAGGAAAGAGACCTATACGCAGTATTTT
.	.	TRBJ1-2	TRBV18	CASSPSGGYTF	TGTGCCAGCTCACCCTCGGGGGGCTACACCTTC
TRBD1	.	TRBJ1-1	TRBV7-9	CASSLLGTGWRTEAFF	TGTGCCAGCAGCTTACTAGGGACAGGGTGGAGGACTGAAGCTTTCTTT
TRBD2	once	TRBJ2-7	TRBV9	CASSAGSSYEQYF	TGTGCCAGCTCAGCGGGGAGCTCCTACGAGCAGTACTTC
TRBD2	.	TRBJ2-7	TRBV11-2	CASSSGLAGGYEQYF	TGTGCCAGCAGCTCCGGACTAGCGGGAGGGTACGAGCAGTACTTC
.	few	TRBJ2-1	TRBV4-1	CASSALGLLYNEQFF	TGCGCCAGCAGCGCTCTTGGGCTCCTGTACAATGAGCAGTTCTTC
.	.	TRBJ2-7	TRBV7-9	CASSLTREREQYF	TGTGCCAGCAGCTTAACCCGAGAGAGGGAGCAGTACTTC
TRBD1	once	TRBJ2-7	TRBV11-2	CASSFHTGGTNYEQYF	TGTGCCAGCAGCTTCCATACAGGGGGCACGAACTACGAGCAGTACTTC
.	.	TRBJ2-7	TRBV9	CASSATPTASYEQYF	TGTGCCAGCAGCGCGACACCGACAGCTTCCTACGAGCAGTACTTC